This T cell receptor (beta chain) was recovered during a study of blood T cells in healthy people across ages. Findings and caveats of the study: TCR beta diversity was tightly associated with the proportion of naive T cells. Roughly linear age-related decline in beta diversity appeared, significant by age 40. In long-lived donors, naive CD4+ cell counts and diversity exceeded those of aged donors.

A word on this clonotype: Antigen specificity is unknown.

Germline CDR1 and CDR2: MNHEY and SMNVEV (reference sequence). The CDR3 covers 15 residues. V was pared by 7 bases and J by 5 bases, with 7 bases of the junction left unmatched. Combining a sample-barcoded 5' primer with a J-beta primer mix, a second PCR ran for 7 to 11 cycles. TCRdb re-analysed the 5' RACE reads in MiXCR, keeping a single row per CDR3 protein. The table has about 730,000 distinct CDR3 sequences, more than 40% seen once; the top ten hold around a fifth. Each donor gave roughly 9.8 milliliters of peripheral blood. The rearrangement joins TRBV27 to TRBJ2-1; 11 bases align to TRBD2. The sequenced sample was blood. The TCR was taken from a woman aged 55-70 years in good health. The CDR3 DNA follows: TGTGCCAGCACCTCTATGGGACTAGCGGACAATGAGCAGTTCTTC. Protein product: CASTSMGLADNEQFF.